This is a list of T cell receptor beta chains from one sample in a study of cytomegalovirus exposure and HLA in healthy donors. Assay: immunoSEQ multiplex PCR; the TCRdb copy retains only in-frame clones and omits some. In the table there are about 160,000 clones, about three quarters of which are singletons. The sequenced material came from PBMCs. The receptors derive from a woman in her fifties or sixties in good health and CMV-seropositive. Both conserved end residues are part of each CDR3. D genes are given only for firm matches. Only part of the rows carry a size: once, few, many, or a class if the clone is expanded.

j_call: TRBJ1-2; d_call: .; v_call: TRBV5-4; clone_size: .; cdr3_nt: TGTGCCAGCAGCTTGGTTTCCGGTAATGGCTACACCTTC; cdr3_aa: CASSLVSGNGYTF
j_call: TRBJ1-2; d_call: TRBD1; v_call: TRBV27; clone_size: .; cdr3_nt: TGTGCCAGCAGCGATTTGGACAGGGTAAATGGCTACACCTTC; cdr3_aa: CASSDLDRVNGYTF
j_call: TRBJ1-5; d_call: TRBD1; v_call: TRBV29-1; clone_size: .; cdr3_nt: TGCAGCGTTGAAGGGGACAGGGACCATCAGCCCCAGCATTTT; cdr3_aa: CSVEGDRDHQPQHF
j_call: TRBJ2-1; d_call: TRBD2; v_call: TRBV7-2; clone_size: .; cdr3_nt: TGTGCCAGCAGCAGGTCTAGCGGGGTCTACAATGAGCAGTTCTTC; cdr3_aa: CASSRSSGVYNEQFF
j_call: TRBJ1-1; d_call: .; v_call: TRBV4-3; clone_size: .; cdr3_nt: TGCGCCAGCAGCCAAGATCTGGGGGGCACTGAAGCTTTCTTT; cdr3_aa: CASSQDLGGTEAFF
j_call: TRBJ2-7; d_call: .; v_call: TRBV5-4; clone_size: .; cdr3_nt: TGTGCCAGCAGCTTGCGGACTAACTTGGGGGAGCAGTACTTC; cdr3_aa: CASSLRTNLGEQYF
j_call: TRBJ1-1; d_call: .; v_call: TRBV28; clone_size: few; cdr3_nt: TGTGCCAGCATGAACGGGGGGGCCCAGAACACTGAAGCTTTCTTT; cdr3_aa: CASMNGGAQNTEAFF
j_call: TRBJ2-4; d_call: .; v_call: TRBV7-2; clone_size: .; cdr3_nt: TGTGCCAGCAGCCCCTCCGGGGTCCTAGCCAAAAACATTCAGTACTTC; cdr3_aa: CASSPSGVLAKNIQYF
j_call: TRBJ2-1; d_call: TRBD2; v_call: TRBV5-1; clone_size: once; cdr3_nt: TGCGCCAGCAGCTCGACGACTAGCGGGGATCCGCGCAATGAGCAGTTCTTC; cdr3_aa: CASSSTTSGDPRNEQFF
j_call: TRBJ2-3; d_call: .; v_call: TRBV10-1; clone_size: .; cdr3_nt: TGCGCCAGCAGTGATGGTAGCGCCACAGATACGCAGTATTTT; cdr3_aa: CASSDGSATDTQYF
j_call: TRBJ2-5; d_call: TRBD1; v_call: TRBV7-3; clone_size: .; cdr3_nt: TGTGCCAGCAGCTCTGGGACAGCTAATGGGGAGACCCAGTACTTC; cdr3_aa: CASSSGTANGETQYF
j_call: TRBJ1-1; d_call: TRBD1; v_call: TRBV9; clone_size: .; cdr3_nt: TGTGCCAGCAGCGTAGGGGACAGGGCGAACACTGAAGCTTTCTTT; cdr3_aa: CASSVGDRANTEAFF
j_call: TRBJ2-3; d_call: TRBD1; v_call: TRBV30; clone_size: few; cdr3_nt: TGTGCCTGCAGCCGGGACAGTACCACAGATACGCAGTATTTT; cdr3_aa: CACSRDSTTDTQYF
j_call: TRBJ2-5; d_call: .; v_call: TRBV7-9; clone_size: .; cdr3_nt: TGTGCCAGCAGTAAAACAGGGTATAGAAGAATCCAAGAGACCCAGTACTTC; cdr3_aa: CASSKTGYRRIQETQYF
j_call: TRBJ1-4; d_call: TRBD1; v_call: TRBV6-5; clone_size: .; cdr3_nt: TGTGCCAGCAAGGACAGGGGTAGGAATGAAAAACTGTTTTTT; cdr3_aa: CASKDRGRNEKLFF
j_call: TRBJ1-2; d_call: TRBD1; v_call: TRBV19; clone_size: .; cdr3_nt: TGTGCCAGTAGTTCGCACAGGGGAACGGGCTACACCTTC; cdr3_aa: CASSSHRGTGYTF
j_call: TRBJ2-7; d_call: TRBD2; v_call: TRBV13; clone_size: .; cdr3_nt: TGTGCCAGCAGCTTAGGCACGGGACTAGCGGGAGGCTACGAGCAGTACTTC; cdr3_aa: CASSLGTGLAGGYEQYF
j_call: TRBJ2-5; d_call: .; v_call: TRBV30; clone_size: once; cdr3_nt: TGTGCCTGGACTGGCGCGGGACTTCCCCAAGAGACCCAGTACTTC; cdr3_aa: CAWTGAGLPQETQYF
j_call: TRBJ2-1; d_call: TRBD2; v_call: TRBV27; clone_size: once; cdr3_nt: TGTGCCAGCAGTTCGAGGGCTAGCGGGGGCCCATCGAGTCTGTTAAATGAGCAGTTCTTC; cdr3_aa: CASSSRASGGPSSLLNEQFF
j_call: TRBJ1-5; d_call: .; v_call: TRBV5-1; clone_size: .; cdr3_nt: TGCGCCAGCAGCTTCGACACCAATCAGCCCCAGCATTTT; cdr3_aa: CASSFDTNQPQHF
j_call: TRBJ1-1; d_call: TRBD1; v_call: TRBV5-4; clone_size: once; cdr3_nt: TGTGCCAGCAGCTTGGGGACAGGGGGGGACACTGAAGCTTTCTTT; cdr3_aa: CASSLGTGGDTEAFF
j_call: TRBJ2-1; d_call: .; v_call: TRBV29-1; clone_size: .; cdr3_nt: TGCAGCGTTGTTGGAGCGGTTGGGAACTACAATGAGCAGTTCTTC; cdr3_aa: CSVVGAVGNYNEQFF